A selection of T cell receptor beta chains follows, all from one sample in a study of neurological immune-mediated disorders. TCRdb processed the 5' RACE reads anew with MiXCR; each CDR3 protein has one entry. The repertoire has 16,000 or so distinct CDR3 sequences, around 9.7% of them found once; the top ten carry around 40%. Sequencing was performed on CD8+ T cells from blood. The receptors shown here come from a man aged 45 to 65 in good health. CDR3s include the opening cysteine and the closing phenylalanine or tryptophan. The D gene is left open where the match is weak. Clone size is stated in some rows and not others, as once, few, many or a class when expanded.

j_call	v_call	clone_size	d_call	cdr3_nt	cdr3_aa
TRBJ2-7	TRBV29-1	-	TRBD2	TGCAGCGTTGAAGATCGGAGTAGAGCGGGAGAGTACTACGAGCAGTACTTC	CSVEDRSRAGEYYEQYF
TRBJ2-7	TRBV28	many	TRBD2	TGTGCCAGCAGTTTTGGTCTAGCGGGAACATCCTACGAGCAGTACTTC	CASSFGLAGTSYEQYF
TRBJ2-7	TRBV28	many	TRBD2	TGTGCCAGCAGTTTGGGGGGGACTAGCGGGACGAGGGAGTACTTC	CASSLGGTSGTREYF
TRBJ2-1	TRBV5-1	many	-	TGCGCCAGCATGGGGTGGGATAGCGGATACAATGAGCAGTTCTTC	CASMGWDSGYNEQFF
TRBJ2-5	TRBV5-6	many	-	TGTGCCAGCAGCGTGGGACCATACAGGATTCAAGAGACCCAGTACTTC	CASSVGPYRIQETQYF
TRBJ1-2	TRBV6-5	many	TRBD1	TGTGCCAGCAGTTCCACAGGGGGCTCAGGCTACACCTTC	CASSSTGGSGYTF
TRBJ2-7	TRBV5-1	many	-	TGCGCCAGCAGCTTACACAGCGAAGCGTTGTCCTACGAGCAGTACTTC	CASSLHSEALSYEQYF
TRBJ2-7	TRBV9	many	TRBD1	TGTGCCAGCAGCGTAGATGGGACAGCCGCCTACGAGCAGTACTTC	CASSVDGTAAYEQYF
TRBJ2-7	TRBV7-9	-	TRBD2	TGTGCCAGCAGCCATCGGGCGGGAGGGGATGAGCAGTACTTC	CASSHRAGGDEQYF
TRBJ2-7	TRBV27	many	TRBD2	TGTGCCAGCAGTTTAAGTACTGGGACTAGCGAGCAGTACTTC	CASSLSTGTSEQYF
TRBJ2-3	TRBV27	many	TRBD2	TGTGCCAGCAGCGGACTAGCGGGAGTAGATACGCAGTATTTT	CASSGLAGVDTQYF
TRBJ1-1	TRBV13	few	-	TGTGCCAGCAGCTTTCAAGGGAATGAAGCTTTCTTT	CASSFQGNEAFF
TRBJ2-5	TRBV7-6	many	TRBD2	TGTGCCAGCAGCTCAAGGACTAGCGGGAGGGTTAGGGAGACCCAGTACTTC	CASSSRTSGRVRETQYF
TRBJ2-5	TRBV4-1	-	-	TGCGCCAGCAGCCAAGATAGGGGACTCCAAGAGACCCAGTACTTC	CASSQDRGLQETQYF
TRBJ2-1	TRBV4-1	-	-	TGCGCCAGCAGCCAAGATCGGAGGGGGGCCTACAATGAGCAGTTCTTC	CASSQDRRGAYNEQFF
TRBJ1-1	TRBV4-1	-	-	TGCGCCAGCAGCCAAGATAGACAGGAAGCTTTCTTT	CASSQDRQEAFF
TRBJ2-7	TRBV10-3	many	TRBD1	TGTGCCATCAGTGACGTCGGGACAGGCAACGAGCAGTACTTC	CAISDVGTGNEQYF
TRBJ2-7	TRBV20-1	many	TRBD1	TGCAGTGCTAGAAGGGACAGCACCTACGAGCAGTACTTC	CSARRDSTYEQYF
TRBJ2-7	TRBV4-3	many	TRBD2	TGCGCCAGCAGCCAAGATTGGGGCGTAGCGGGAGTCTACGAGCAGTACTTC	CASSQDWGVAGVYEQYF
TRBJ2-1	TRBV29-1	many	TRBD1	TGCAGCGCTGAACCGGGACAGGCAATTAATGAGCAGTTCTTC	CSAEPGQAINEQFF
TRBJ2-1	TRBV5-1	many	-	TGCGCCAGCAGCTTGAAAGGGGATGAGCAGTTCTTC	CASSLKGDEQFF
TRBJ1-5	TRBV7-8	many	-	TGTGCCAGCACCCTAAGGGGGGCAGGAGAGGGGAATCAGCCCCAGCATTTT	CASTLRGAGEGNQPQHF
TRBJ2-1	TRBV18	many	-	TGTGCCAGCTCACCACTGGGTGGGAGTGCTCTCAATGAGCAGTTCTTC	CASSPLGGSALNEQFF
TRBJ2-1	TRBV6-6	many	TRBD1	TGTGCCAGCAGTCCCCAGGGGGACGGGGCTGAGCAGTTCTTC	CASSPQGDGAEQFF
TRBJ2-1	TRBV7-9	few	TRBD2	TGTGCCAGCAGCTCGCCTTCTAGCGGGAGTCCCTACAATGAGCAGTTCTTC	CASSSPSSGSPYNEQFF
TRBJ2-1	TRBV7-9	many	-	TGTGCCAGCAGCTTTGCTCTGGGGCATGAGCAGTTCTTC	CASSFALGHEQFF
TRBJ2-7	TRBV20-1	-	TRBD1	TGCAGTGCTAGCTTGGGACAGGGGTATCTCGAGCAGTACTTC	CSASLGQGYLEQYF
TRBJ2-7	TRBV6-6	many	TRBD2	TGTGCCAGCAGTTACGCCTCACTAGCGCCATCCTACGAGCAGTACTTC	CASSYASLAPSYEQYF
TRBJ2-2	TRBV29-1	many	-	TGCAGCGGGGGGTTGGCCGGGGAGCTGTTTTTT	CSGGLAGELFF
TRBJ1-3	TRBV4-3	many	-	TGCGCCAGCAGCCAAGAGGTAGGCAGGCCTGGAAACACCATATATTTT	CASSQEVGRPGNTIYF
TRBJ2-1	TRBV30	many	TRBD1	TGTGCCTGGAGTATCGGACAGGGGCCATACAATGAGCAGTTCTTC	CAWSIGQGPYNEQFF
TRBJ1-4	TRBV5-1	many	-	TGCGCCAGCAGCGCCTTGGAATTTGCAACTAATGAAAAACTGTTTTTT	CASSALEFATNEKLFF
TRBJ2-1	TRBV6-5	many	-	TGTGCCAGCAGTTACTCCCGCGACCACAATGAGCAGTTCTTC	CASSYSRDHNEQFF
TRBJ2-1	TRBV4-1	many	-	TGCGCCAGCAGCCAAGATTTGGAGGTCGCCTACAATGAGCAGTTCTTC	CASSQDLEVAYNEQFF
TRBJ2-2	TRBV6-5	many	TRBD1	TGTGCCAGCAGTTACGGGACAGGGGTCGACACCGGGGAGCTGTTTTTT	CASSYGTGVDTGELFF